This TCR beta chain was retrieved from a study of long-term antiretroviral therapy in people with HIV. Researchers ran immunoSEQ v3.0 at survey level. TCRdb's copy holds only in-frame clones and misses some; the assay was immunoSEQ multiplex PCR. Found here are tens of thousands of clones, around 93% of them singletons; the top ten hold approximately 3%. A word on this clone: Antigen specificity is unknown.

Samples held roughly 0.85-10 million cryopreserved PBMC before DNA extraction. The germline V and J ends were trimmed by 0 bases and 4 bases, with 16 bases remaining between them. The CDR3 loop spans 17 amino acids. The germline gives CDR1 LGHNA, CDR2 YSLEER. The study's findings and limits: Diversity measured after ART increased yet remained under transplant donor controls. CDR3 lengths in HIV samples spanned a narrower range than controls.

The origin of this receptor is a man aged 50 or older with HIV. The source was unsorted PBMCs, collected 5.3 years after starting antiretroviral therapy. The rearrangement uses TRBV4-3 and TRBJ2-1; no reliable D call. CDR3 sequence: CASSQDMRGIGYNEQFF. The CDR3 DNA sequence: TGCGCCAGCAGCCAAGATATGAGAGGAATCGGTTACAATGAGCAGTTCTTC.